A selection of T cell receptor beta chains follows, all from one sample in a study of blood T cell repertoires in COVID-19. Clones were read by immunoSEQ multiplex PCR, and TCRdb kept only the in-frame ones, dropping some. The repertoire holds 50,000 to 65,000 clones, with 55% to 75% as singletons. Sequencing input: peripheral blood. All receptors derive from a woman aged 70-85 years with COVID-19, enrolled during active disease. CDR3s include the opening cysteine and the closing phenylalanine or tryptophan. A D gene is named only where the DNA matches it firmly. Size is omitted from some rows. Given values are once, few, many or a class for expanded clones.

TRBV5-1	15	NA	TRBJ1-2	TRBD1	CASSHRTGGADGYTF	TGCGCCAGCAGTCATCGGACAGGGGGCGCGGATGGCTACACCTTC
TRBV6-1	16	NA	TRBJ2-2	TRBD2	CASSEEEGGGNRELFF	TGTGCCAGCAGTGAAGAGGAGGGCGGGGGGAACCGGGAGCTGTTTTTT
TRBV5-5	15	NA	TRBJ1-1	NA	CASSWGRLQGTEAFF	TGTGCCAGCAGCTGGGGCAGGCTGCAGGGCACTGAAGCTTTCTTT
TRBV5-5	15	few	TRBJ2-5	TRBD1	CASSPEGASKETQYF	TGTGCCAGCAGTCCCGAGGGGGCGTCCAAAGAGACCCAGTACTTC
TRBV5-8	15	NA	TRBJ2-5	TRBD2	CASSRGLAGQETQYF	TGTGCCAGCAGCCGGGGACTAGCGGGGCAAGAGACCCAGTACTTC
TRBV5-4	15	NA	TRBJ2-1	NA	CASSLVAVDRGEQFF	TGTGCCAGCAGCTTGGTGGCGGTTGACCGGGGTGAGCAGTTCTTC
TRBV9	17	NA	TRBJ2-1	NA	CASSVARTTSSYNEQFF	TGTGCCAGCAGCGTAGCCCGGACTACGAGCTCCTACAATGAGCAGTTCTTC
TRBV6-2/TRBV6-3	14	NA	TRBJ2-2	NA	CASSIAGSTGELFF	TGTGCCAGCAGTATAGCTGGGTCCACCGGGGAGCTGTTTTTT
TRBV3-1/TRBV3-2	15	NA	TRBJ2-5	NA	CASSPSGTLQETQYF	TGTGCCAGCAGCCCCTCGGGGACTCTCCAAGAGACCCAGTACTTC
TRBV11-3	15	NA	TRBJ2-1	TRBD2	CASSFLAEPYNEQFF	TGTGCCAGCAGCTTCCTAGCGGAGCCCTACAATGAGCAGTTCTTC
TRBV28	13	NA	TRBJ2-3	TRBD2	CASEAGGQDTQYF	TGTGCCAGCGAGGCGGGAGGACAGGATACGCAGTATTTT
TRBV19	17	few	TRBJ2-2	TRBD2	CASSTGLAGVGTGELFF	TGTGCCAGTAGTACCGGACTAGCGGGAGTGGGGACCGGGGAGCTGTTTTTT
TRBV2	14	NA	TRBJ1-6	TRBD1	CASSEQGVDSPLHF	TGTGCCAGCAGTGAACAGGGGGTGGATTCACCCCTCCACTTT
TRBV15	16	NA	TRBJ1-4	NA	CATSRDSREWDEKLFF	TGTGCCACCAGCAGAGATTCGAGGGAGTGGGATGAAAAACTGTTTTTT
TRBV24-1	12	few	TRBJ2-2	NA	CATSDFNGELFF	TGTGCCACCAGTGATTTCAACGGGGAGCTGTTTTTT
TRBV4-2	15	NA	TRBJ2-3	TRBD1	CASSQSGQGTDTQYF	TGTGCCAGCAGCCAGTCTGGACAGGGCACAGATACGCAGTATTTT
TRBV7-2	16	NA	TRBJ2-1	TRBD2	CASSLRSSGGPNEQFF	TGTGCCAGCAGCTTACGGTCTAGCGGGGGGCCTAATGAGCAGTTCTTC
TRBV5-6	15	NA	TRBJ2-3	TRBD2	CASSLRLAATDTQYF	TGTGCCAGCAGCTTGCGACTAGCGGCCACAGATACGCAGTATTTT
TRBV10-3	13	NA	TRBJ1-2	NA	CAISESGRDGYTF	TGTGCCATCAGTGAGTCGGGGAGGGACGGCTACACCTTC
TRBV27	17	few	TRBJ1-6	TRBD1	CASSLRTGLLYNSPLHF	TGTGCCAGCAGTCTCCGGACAGGTCTTCTCTATAATTCACCCCTCCACTTT
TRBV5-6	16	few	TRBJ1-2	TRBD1	CASRLDRGPDPYGYTF	TGTGCCAGCAGGCTGGACAGGGGGCCCGATCCCTACGGCTACACCTTC
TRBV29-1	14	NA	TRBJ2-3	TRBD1	CSVAVQKAGGTQYF	TGCAGCGTTGCGGTGCAAAAAGCAGGGGGTACGCAGTATTTT
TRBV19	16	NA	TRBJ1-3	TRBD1	CASSRQGPDSGNTIYF	TGTGCCAGTAGTCGACAGGGCCCCGACTCTGGAAACACCATATATTTT
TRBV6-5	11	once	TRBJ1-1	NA	CASSFDREAFF	TGTGCCAGCAGTTTCGACAGGGAAGCTTTCTTT
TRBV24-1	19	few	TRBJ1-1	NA	CANQAGWDNSTPLNTEAFF	TGTGCCAACCAGGCCGGTTGGGACAACTCTACACCCCTGAACACTGAAGCTTTCTTT
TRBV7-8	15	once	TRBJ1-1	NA	CASSSPIGGNTEAFF	TGTGCCAGCAGCTCCCCAATAGGGGGGAACACTGAAGCTTTCTTT
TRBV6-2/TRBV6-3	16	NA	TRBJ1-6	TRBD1	CASSYDRGPGSSPLHF	TGTGCCAGCAGTTACGACAGGGGGCCCGGGAGTTCACCCCTCCACTTT
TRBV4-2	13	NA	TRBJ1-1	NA	CASSQGRNTEAFF	TGTGCCAGCAGCCAAGGGAGGAACACTGAAGCTTTCTTT
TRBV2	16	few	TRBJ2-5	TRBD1	CASSPRPGQGKETQYF	TGTGCCAGCAGTCCACGTCCGGGACAGGGGAAAGAGACCCAGTACTTC
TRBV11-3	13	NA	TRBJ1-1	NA	CASSSGHSLEAFF	TGTGCCAGCAGCTCGGGACACTCCCTTGAAGCTTTCTTT
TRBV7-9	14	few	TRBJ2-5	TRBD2	CASSIGLAPETQYF	TGTGCCAGCAGCATTGGACTAGCCCCAGAGACCCAGTACTTC
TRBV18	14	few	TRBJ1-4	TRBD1	CASSPGQAGEKLFF	TGTGCCAGCTCACCCGGACAGGCGGGTGAAAAACTGTTTTTT
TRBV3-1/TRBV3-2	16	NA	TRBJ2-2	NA	CASSQLGGVNTGELFF	TGTGCCAGCAGCCAATTAGGCGGGGTGAACACCGGGGAGCTGTTTTTT
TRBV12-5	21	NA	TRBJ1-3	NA	CASGLVVWRGGSIASGNTIYF	TGTGCTAGTGGTTTGGTAGTCTGGCGCGGGGGAAGCATAGCCTCTGGAAACACCATATATTTT
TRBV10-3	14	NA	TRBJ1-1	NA	CAISHRESNTEAFF	TGTGCCATCAGTCACAGGGAGTCGAACACTGAAGCTTTCTTT
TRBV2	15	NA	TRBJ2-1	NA	CASRAGTSSYNEQFF	TGTGCCAGCAGGGCGGGGACCTCCTCCTACAATGAGCAGTTCTTC
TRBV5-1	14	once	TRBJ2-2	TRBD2	CASSHPGGAGELFF	TGCGCCAGCAGCCACCCGGGAGGGGCAGGGGAGCTGTTTTTT
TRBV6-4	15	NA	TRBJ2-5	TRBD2	CASSETSGSLKTQYF	TGTGCCAGCAGTGAGACTAGCGGGAGTTTGAAGACCCAGTACTTC
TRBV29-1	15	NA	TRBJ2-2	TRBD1	CSVPHRGTNTGELFF	TGCAGCGTTCCACACAGGGGGACGAACACCGGGGAGCTGTTTTTT
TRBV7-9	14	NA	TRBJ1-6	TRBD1	CASSLDRENSPLHF	TGTGCCAGCAGCTTGGACAGGGAGAATTCACCCCTCCACTTT